These 21 T cell receptor beta chains were all obtained from the same sample, sequenced in a study of blood T cell repertoires in COVID-19. This table comes from immunoSEQ multiplex PCR, and its TCRdb copy is limited to in-frame clones, with some not included. Of about 200,000 clones listed, around 86% are singletons. Sequencing was carried out using peripheral blood. These receptors were collected from a man in his 60s with acute or convalescent COVID-19.

This clone has just one count. The V and J genes are TRBV3-1 (or the pseudogene TRBV3-2) and TRBJ2-2; 12 positions agree with TRBD1. The V segment lost 4 bases and the J segment 0 bases; nucleotides outside the gene matches: 12. Germline CDR1 is LGHDT and CDR2 is YNNKEL (reference sequence). CDR3 length: 20 amino acids. CDR3 sequence: CASSRLLGQGAFSNTGELFF. The CDR3 nucleotides read TGTGCCAGCAGCCGCCTTTTGGGACAGGGGGCTTTCTCGAACACCGGGGAGCTGTTTTTT.

The rearrangement links TRBV11-2 to TRBJ1-1, with 9 nucleotides matching TRBD1. V lost 5 bases and J lost 0; bases outside the gene matches: 4. Germline V lookup: CDR1 SGHAT, CDR2 FQNNGV. The CDR3 runs 15 residues. The CDR3 DNA is TGTGCCAGCAGCCCGGACAGGGGATTGAACACTGAAGCTTTCTTT. This translates into CASSPDRGLNTEAFF.

The chain couples TRBV29-1 to TRBJ2-7; D perhaps matches TRBD2 (6 bases). This CDR3 is 12 amino acids long. Germline CDR1 reads SQVTM; CDR2 reads ANQGSEA. Trimming took 3 bases from V and 4 from J, leaving 10 bases between them. The CDR3 loop is CSVEEGIYEQYF. The CDR3 bases are TGCAGCGTTGAGGAGGGGATATACGAGCAGTACTTC.

J is TRBJ2-1 and V is TRBV11-2; D gene uncertain. V was clipped by 1 base and J by 6 bases, with 13 bases between them. Looked up from germline, CDR1 is SGHAT and CDR2 is FQNNGV. This CDR3 contains 15 residues. This CDR3 is CASSLAASRSNEQFF. The DNA of the CDR3 is TGTGCCAGCAGCTTAGCAGCGTCAAGGTCCAATGAGCAGTTCTTC.

The V and J genes are TRBV7-9 and TRBJ1-1, with TRBD1 matching over 7 bases. The germline gives CDR1 SEHNR, CDR2 FQNEAQ (reference sequence). The CDR3 consists of 15 residues. The ends lost 6 bases at V and 1 base at J; junction bases unmatched: 8. The CDR3 loop reads CASSSPRQGNTEAFF. CDR3 nucleotides: TGTGCCAGCAGTTCCCCTCGACAGGGGAACACTGAAGCTTTCTTT.

This clone was seen a few times. The chain links TRBV6-1 to TRBJ1-5, with D perhaps matching TRBD1 (5 bases). Germline V lookup: CDR1 MNHNS, CDR2 SASEGT. Trimming stripped 1 base from V and 0 bases from J, with 22 bases between. The CDR3 totals 20 residues. The CDR3 loop reads CASSEVDPKWGRDSNQPQHF. The CDR3 coding sequence is TGTGCCAGCAGTGAAGTCGACCCTAAGTGGGGCAGAGATAGCAATCAGCCCCAGCATTTT.

V gene TRBV19 combines with J gene TRBJ1-1, with 12 bases identical to TRBD1. CDR1 is LNHDA and CDR2 is SQIVND in the germline V gene (reference sequence). This CDR3 has 17 residues. V lost 4 bases and J lost 4; bases outside the gene matches: 10. CDR3 bases: TGTGCCAGTAGTACCGGCGGGGACAGGGGGCCGGGCACTGAAGCTTTCTTT. Translated: CASSTGGDRGPGTEAFF.

V gene TRBV4-2 combines with J gene TRBJ1-1; weak D call: TRBD1 (5 bases). The CDR3 sequence is 13 residues long. V lost 5 bases and J lost 1, with 8 bases in between. Germline assignment: CDR1 LGHNA and CDR2 YNFKEQ. CDR3: CASSKDKNTEAFF. In DNA form, the CDR3 reads TGTGCCAGCAGCAAGGACAAGAACACTGAAGCTTTCTTT.

The rearrangement uses TRBV2 and TRBJ2-4; TRBD2 might be the D (6 bases). CDR1 SNHLY and CDR2 FYNNEI come from the germline V gene. Trimming took off 2 bases at V and 0 bases at J, with 14 bases between the two ends. The CDR3 has 17 residues. This CDR3 is CASSERGPGVAKNIQYF. Here the CDR3 DNA reads TGTGCCAGCAGTGAAAGGGGACCGGGGGTAGCCAAAAACATTCAGTACTTC.

The chain uses TRBV7-9 and TRBJ1-1; D remains unclear. Trimming took 2 bases from V and 5 from J, leaving 12 bases between them. Germline CDR1 SEHNR, CDR2 FQNEAQ (reference sequence). The CDR3 covers 14 residues. The CDR3: CASSLFESGTEAFF. The DNA for the CDR3 is TGTGCCAGCAGCTTATTTGAATCGGGGACTGAAGCTTTCTTT.

The chain uses TRBV6-1 and TRBJ2-7; 8 bases fit TRBD1. The germline V gene encodes CDR1 MNHNS and CDR2 SASEGT. J was trimmed by 1 base and V by 0 bases; bases with no gene match: 14. This CDR3 is built from 19 residues. DNA of the CDR3: TGTGCCAGCAGTGAAGCGGGGGACAGGCTTTTATTCCTTTCCTACGAGCAGTACTTC. Amino acids: CASSEAGDRLLFLSYEQYF.

V and J are TRBV29-1 and TRBJ2-7, with unresolved D. Trimming stripped 1 base from V and 0 bases from J, with 7 bases between. Germline V gene lookup returns CDR1 SQVTM and CDR2 ANQGSEA. The CDR3 totals 13 residues. CDR3 nucleotides: TGCAGCGTTGAAGGCAGGTACTCCTACGAGCAGTACTTC. Translating gives CSVEGRYSYEQYF.

The count of this clone is one. V gene TRBV6-5 combines with J gene TRBJ1-2; the D is unclear. V was trimmed by 2 bases and J by 8 bases, leaving 12 bases between them. CDR3 size: 13 residues. Germline CDR1 is MNHEY and CDR2 is SVGAGI. The CDR3: CASSYVGRGGYTF. The CDR3, as DNA: TGTGCCAGCAGTTACGTAGGCCGCGGAGGCTACACCTTC.

The chain is built from TRBV6-6 and TRBJ2-1; 9 bases align to TRBD2. V lost 10 bases to trimming and J lost 6 bases; unmatched junction nucleotides: 13. The CDR3 sequence is 15 residues long. From germline, CDR1 is MNHNY and CDR2 SVGAGI (reference sequence). The CDR3 nucleotides read TGTGCCATTGAAGGAGCGGGGGGCCCTCGCAATGAGCAGTTCTTC. It specifies CAIEGAGGPRNEQFF.

V and J are TRBV19 and TRBJ2-3; no clear D gene. The CDR3 has 12 residues. Trimming removed 3 bases from V and 3 bases from J, with 4 bases in between. Per germline, CDR1 LNHDA and CDR2 SQIVND (reference sequence). CDR3 region: CASSIRTDTQYF. CDR3 in DNA: TGTGCCAGTAGTATCCGGACAGATACGCAGTATTTT.

This clone was seen once. This sequence joins TRBV29-1 and TRBJ2-3; D is unresolved. There are 13 residues in the CDR3. The germline gives CDR1 SQVTM, CDR2 ANQGSEA. V dropped 7 bases and J dropped 1 base, with 12 bases sitting between them. The CDR3 sequence is CSESLGGTDTQYF. Here the CDR3 DNA reads TGCAGCGAATCTCTCGGAGGCACAGATACGCAGTATTTT.

DNA of the CDR3: TGTGCCAGCAGCCCACAGGGGACCGGGGAGCTGTTTTTT. This gives the protein CASSPQGTGELFF. V and J are TRBV7-8 and TRBJ2-2; 7 bases align to TRBD1. The CDR3 is 13 residues long. In germline, CDR1 is SGHVS, CDR2 FQNEAQ. Losses at the gene ends were 5 bases for V and 5 bases for J; bases not matched to a gene: 2. Based on the CDR3 plus reference TRBV7-8 and TRBJ2-2, the full variable domain is GAGVSQSPRYKVAKRGQDVALRCDPISGHVSLFWYQQALGQGPEFLTYFQNEAQLDKSGLPSDRFFAERPEGSVSTLKIQRTQQEDSAVYLCASSPQGTGELFFGEGSRLTVL.

This clone was found a few times. The chain links TRBV19 to TRBJ2-1; 7 bases line up with TRBD1. CDR1 is LNHDA and CDR2 is SQIVND in the germline V gene (reference sequence). This CDR3 has 15 residues. J lost 2 bases, V lost 2 bases, and 3 bases had no gene match. The CDR3 nucleotides read TGTGCCAGTAGTATAACCGGGACAGCCTACAATGAGCAGTTCTTC. Translated, it gives CASSITGTAYNEQFF.

The rearrangement joins TRBV3-1 (or the pseudogene TRBV3-2) to TRBJ1-5; 7 positions agree with TRBD1. CDR3 length equals 15 residues. Trimming removed 4 bases from V and 4 bases from J; junction bases left unmatched: 7. The germline CDR1 and CDR2 sequences are LGHDT and YNNKEL (reference sequence). DNA of the CDR3: TGTGCCAGCAGCCCCGGACAGGTTCGTAATCAGCCCCAGCATTTT. It yields the protein CASSPGQVRNQPQHF.

V usage is TRBV5-1 and J usage is TRBJ1-4; no reliable D call. Per germline, CDR1 SGHRS and CDR2 YFSETQ. Trimming took 0 bases from V and 4 from J, leaving 7 bases between them. The CDR3 extends over 14 amino acids. The CDR3: CASSLDSRNEKLFF. CDR3 nucleotides: TGCGCCAGCAGCTTGGACAGCCGTAATGAAAAACTGTTTTTT.

The V and J genes are TRBV5-1 and TRBJ1-1; D remains ambiguous. The CDR3 has 13 residues. CDR1 is SGHRS and CDR2 is YFSETQ in the germline V gene. The germline V and J ends were trimmed by 4 bases and 2 bases, with 9 bases remaining between them. The CDR3 region is CASSPLDNTEAFF. The CDR3 DNA sequence: TGCGCCAGCAGCCCACTAGATAACACTGAAGCTTTCTTT.